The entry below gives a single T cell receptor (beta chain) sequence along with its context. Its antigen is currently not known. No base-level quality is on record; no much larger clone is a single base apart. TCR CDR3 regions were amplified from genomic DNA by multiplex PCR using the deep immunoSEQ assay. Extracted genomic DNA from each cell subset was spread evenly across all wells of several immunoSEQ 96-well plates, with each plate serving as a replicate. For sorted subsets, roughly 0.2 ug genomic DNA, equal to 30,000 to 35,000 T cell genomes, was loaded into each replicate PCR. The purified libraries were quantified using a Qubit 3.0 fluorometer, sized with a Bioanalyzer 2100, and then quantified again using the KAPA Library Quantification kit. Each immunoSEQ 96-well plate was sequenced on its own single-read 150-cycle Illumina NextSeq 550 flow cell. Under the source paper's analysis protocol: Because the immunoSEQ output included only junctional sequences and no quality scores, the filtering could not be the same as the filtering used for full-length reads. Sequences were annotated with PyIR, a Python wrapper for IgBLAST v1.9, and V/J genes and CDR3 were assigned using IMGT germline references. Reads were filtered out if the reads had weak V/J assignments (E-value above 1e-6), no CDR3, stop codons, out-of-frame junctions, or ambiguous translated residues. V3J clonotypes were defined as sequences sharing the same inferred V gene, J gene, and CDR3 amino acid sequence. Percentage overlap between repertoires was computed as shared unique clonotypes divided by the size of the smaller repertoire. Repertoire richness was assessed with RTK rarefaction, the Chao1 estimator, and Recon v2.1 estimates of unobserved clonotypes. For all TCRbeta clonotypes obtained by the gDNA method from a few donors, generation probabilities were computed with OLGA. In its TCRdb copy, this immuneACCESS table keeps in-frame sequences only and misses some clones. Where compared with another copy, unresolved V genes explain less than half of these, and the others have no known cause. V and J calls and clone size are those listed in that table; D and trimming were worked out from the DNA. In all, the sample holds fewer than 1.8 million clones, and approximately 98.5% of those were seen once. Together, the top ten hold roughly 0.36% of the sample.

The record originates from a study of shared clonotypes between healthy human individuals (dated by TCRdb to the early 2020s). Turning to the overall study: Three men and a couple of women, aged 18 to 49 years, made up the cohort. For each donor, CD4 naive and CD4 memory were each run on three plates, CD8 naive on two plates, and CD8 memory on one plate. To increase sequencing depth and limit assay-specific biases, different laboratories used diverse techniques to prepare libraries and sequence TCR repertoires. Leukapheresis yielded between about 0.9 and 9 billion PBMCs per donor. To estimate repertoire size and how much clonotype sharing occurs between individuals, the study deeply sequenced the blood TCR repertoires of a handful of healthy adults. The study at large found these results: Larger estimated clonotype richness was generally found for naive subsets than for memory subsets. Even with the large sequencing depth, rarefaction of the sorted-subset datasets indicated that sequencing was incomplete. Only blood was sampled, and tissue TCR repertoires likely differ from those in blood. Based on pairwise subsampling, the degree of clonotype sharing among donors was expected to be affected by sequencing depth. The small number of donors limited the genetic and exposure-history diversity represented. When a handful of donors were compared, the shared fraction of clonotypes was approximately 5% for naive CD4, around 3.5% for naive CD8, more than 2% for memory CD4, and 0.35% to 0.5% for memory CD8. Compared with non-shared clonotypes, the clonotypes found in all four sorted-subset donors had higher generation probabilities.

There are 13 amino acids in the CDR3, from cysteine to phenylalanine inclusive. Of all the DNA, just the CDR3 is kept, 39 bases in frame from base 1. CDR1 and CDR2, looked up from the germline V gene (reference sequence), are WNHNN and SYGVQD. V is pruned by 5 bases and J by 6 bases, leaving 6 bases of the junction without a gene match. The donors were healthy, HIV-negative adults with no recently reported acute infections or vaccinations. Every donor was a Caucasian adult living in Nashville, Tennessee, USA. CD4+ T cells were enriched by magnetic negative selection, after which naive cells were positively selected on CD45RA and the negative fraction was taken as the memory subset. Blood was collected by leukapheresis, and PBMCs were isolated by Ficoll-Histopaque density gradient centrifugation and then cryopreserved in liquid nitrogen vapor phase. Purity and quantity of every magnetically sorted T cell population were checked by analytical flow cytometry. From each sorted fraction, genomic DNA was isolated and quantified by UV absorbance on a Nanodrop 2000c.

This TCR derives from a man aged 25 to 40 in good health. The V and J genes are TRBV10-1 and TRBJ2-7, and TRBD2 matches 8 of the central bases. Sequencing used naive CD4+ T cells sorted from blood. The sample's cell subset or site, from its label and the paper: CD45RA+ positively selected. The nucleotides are TGCGCCAGCAGTTTAGCGGGATCCGGCGAGCAGTACTTC. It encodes CASSLAGSGEQYF.